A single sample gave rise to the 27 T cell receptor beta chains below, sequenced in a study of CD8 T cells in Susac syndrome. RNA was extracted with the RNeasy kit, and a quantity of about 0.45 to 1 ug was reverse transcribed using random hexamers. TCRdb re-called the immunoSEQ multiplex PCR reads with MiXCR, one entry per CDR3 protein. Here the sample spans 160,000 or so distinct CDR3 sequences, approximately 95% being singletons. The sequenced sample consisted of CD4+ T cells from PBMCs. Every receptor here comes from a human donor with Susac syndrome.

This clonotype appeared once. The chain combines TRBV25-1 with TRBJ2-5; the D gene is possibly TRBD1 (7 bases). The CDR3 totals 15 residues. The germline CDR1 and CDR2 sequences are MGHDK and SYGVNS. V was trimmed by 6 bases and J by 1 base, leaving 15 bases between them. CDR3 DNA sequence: TGTGCCAGCAGCCGAGGAGGGGGCACCCAAGAGACCCAGTACTTC. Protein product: CASSRGGGTQETQYF.

DNA of the CDR3: TGTGCCAGCAGCTCACAGGGCGGGTACCAAGAGACCCAGTACTTC. This gives the protein CASSSQGGYQETQYF. This chain connects TRBV7-2 to TRBJ2-5; tentative D call: TRBD1 (6 bases). The ends were cut back, 4 bases at V and 0 bases at J, with 12 bases in the middle. The CDR3 is 15 amino acids. Per germline, CDR1 SGHTA and CDR2 FQGNSA.

In DNA, the CDR3 is TGTGCCAGCAGTGCCTGGATGGCAGGGGCCCACGAGCAGTACTTC. It yields the protein CASSAWMAGAHEQYF. The chain employs TRBV12-3 or TRBV12-4 and TRBJ2-7, with D tentatively TRBD1 (6 bases). V lost 5 bases to trimming and J lost 5 bases, with 19 bases between them. This CDR3 has 15 amino acids.

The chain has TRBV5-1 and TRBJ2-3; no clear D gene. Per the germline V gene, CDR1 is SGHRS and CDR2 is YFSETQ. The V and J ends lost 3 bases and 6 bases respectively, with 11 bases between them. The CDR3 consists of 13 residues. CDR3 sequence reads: CASSYGPRDTQYF. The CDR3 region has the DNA TGCGCCAGCAGCTACGGCCCCCGTGATACGCAGTATTTT.

The CDR3 bases are TGCAGTGCTGGAGTACCGGACAGGGGAAAAAACATTCAGTACTTC. Its protein product is CSAGVPDRGKNIQYF. This chain uses TRBV20-1 with TRBJ2-4; 9 nucleotides align to TRBD1. The CDR3 totals 15 residues. The V gene's germline CDR1 is DFQATT and CDR2 SNEGSKA (reference sequence). Trimming removed 5 bases from V and 4 bases from J; junction bases left unmatched: 9.

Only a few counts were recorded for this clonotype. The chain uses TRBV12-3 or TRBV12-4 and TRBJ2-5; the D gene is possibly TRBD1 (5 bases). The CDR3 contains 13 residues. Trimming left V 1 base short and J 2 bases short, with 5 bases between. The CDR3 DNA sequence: TGTGCCAGCAGTTTAGGACAGCAAGAGACCCAGTACTTC. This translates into CASSLGQQETQYF.

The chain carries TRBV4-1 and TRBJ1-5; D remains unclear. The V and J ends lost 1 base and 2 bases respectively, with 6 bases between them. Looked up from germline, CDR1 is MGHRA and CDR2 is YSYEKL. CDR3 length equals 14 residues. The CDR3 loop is CASSQGVGNQPQHF. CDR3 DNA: TGCGCCAGCAGCCAAGGAGTTGGCAATCAGCCCCAGCATTTT.

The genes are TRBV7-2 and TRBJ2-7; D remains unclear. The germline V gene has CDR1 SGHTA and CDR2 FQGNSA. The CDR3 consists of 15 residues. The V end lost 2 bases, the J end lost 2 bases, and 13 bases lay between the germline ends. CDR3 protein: CASSLQPGSAYEQYF. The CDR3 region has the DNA TGTGCCAGCAGCTTACAGCCCGGGTCCGCCTACGAGCAGTACTTC.

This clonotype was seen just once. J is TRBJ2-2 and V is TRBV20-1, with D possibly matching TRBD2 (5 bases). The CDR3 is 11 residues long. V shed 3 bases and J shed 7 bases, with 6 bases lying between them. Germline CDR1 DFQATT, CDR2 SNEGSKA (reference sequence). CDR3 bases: TGCAGTGCTAGCCGGGACGGGGAGCTGTTTTTT. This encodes CSASRDGELFF.

The DNA of the CDR3 is TGCAGCATCCGACAGGGGATGAACACTGAAGCTTTCTTT. Protein product: CSIRQGMNTEAFF. The chain combines TRBV29-1 with TRBJ1-1; 8 bases are shared with TRBD1. Trimming took 8 bases from V and 0 from J; bases not matched to a gene: 5. The CDR3 loop spans 13 amino acids. Germline V lookup: CDR1 SQVTM, CDR2 ANQGSEA.

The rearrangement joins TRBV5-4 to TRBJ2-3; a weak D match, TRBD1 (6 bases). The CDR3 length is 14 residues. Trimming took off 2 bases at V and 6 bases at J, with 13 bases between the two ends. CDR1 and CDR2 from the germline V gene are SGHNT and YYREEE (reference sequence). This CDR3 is CASSFGGQVDTQYF. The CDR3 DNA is TGTGCCAGCAGCTTTGGGGGCCAGGTCGATACGCAGTATTTT.

The CDR3 here is CASSLASGSTEAFF. DNA of the CDR3: TGTGCCAGCAGCTTAGCGTCCGGGAGCACTGAAGCTTTCTTT. This chain uses TRBV7-2 with TRBJ1-1; D unresolved. Germline CDR1 reads SGHTA; CDR2 reads FQGNSA. Trimming removed 0 bases from V and 4 bases from J, with 9 bases in between. The CDR3 consists of 14 residues. The full variable domain, its missing parts supplied by reference TRBV7-2 and TRBJ1-1, is GAGVSQSPSNKVTEKGKDVELRCDPISGHTALYWYRQSLGQGLEFLIYFQGNSAPDKSGLPSDRFSAERTGGSVSTLTIQRTQQEDSAVYLCASSLASGSTEAFFGQGTRLTVV.

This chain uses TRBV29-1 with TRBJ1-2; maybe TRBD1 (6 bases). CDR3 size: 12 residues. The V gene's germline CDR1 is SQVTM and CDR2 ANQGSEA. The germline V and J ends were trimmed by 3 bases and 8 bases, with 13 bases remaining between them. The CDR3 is CSVDEGQGGYTF. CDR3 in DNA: TGCAGCGTTGATGAAGGGCAGGGGGGCTACACCTTC.

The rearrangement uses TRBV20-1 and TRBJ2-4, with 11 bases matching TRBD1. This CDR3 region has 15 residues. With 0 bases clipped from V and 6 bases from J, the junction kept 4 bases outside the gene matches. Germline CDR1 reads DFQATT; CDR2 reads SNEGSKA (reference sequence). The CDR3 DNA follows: TGCAGTGCTAGAGATTCGGGGACAGGGGGAAACATTCAGTACTTC. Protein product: CSARDSGTGGNIQYF.

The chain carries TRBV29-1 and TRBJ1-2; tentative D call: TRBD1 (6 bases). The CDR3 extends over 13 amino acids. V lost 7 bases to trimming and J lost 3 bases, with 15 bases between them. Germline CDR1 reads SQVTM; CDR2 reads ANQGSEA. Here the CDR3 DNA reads TGCAGCGCTCAATCACAGGGCTACTATGGCTACACCTTC. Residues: CSAQSQGYYGYTF.

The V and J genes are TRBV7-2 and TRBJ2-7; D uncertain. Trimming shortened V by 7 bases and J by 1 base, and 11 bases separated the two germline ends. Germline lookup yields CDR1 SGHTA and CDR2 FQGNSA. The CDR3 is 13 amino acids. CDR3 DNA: TGTGCCAGCAACCTCCTGGGGTCCTACGAGCAGTACTTC. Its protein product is CASNLLGSYEQYF.

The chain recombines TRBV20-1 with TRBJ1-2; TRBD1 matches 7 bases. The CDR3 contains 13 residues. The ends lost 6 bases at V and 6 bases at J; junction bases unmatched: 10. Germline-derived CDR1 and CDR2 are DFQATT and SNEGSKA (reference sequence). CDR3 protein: CSAKPGQTNGYTF. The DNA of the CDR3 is TGCAGTGCCAAGCCGGGACAGACAAATGGCTACACCTTC.

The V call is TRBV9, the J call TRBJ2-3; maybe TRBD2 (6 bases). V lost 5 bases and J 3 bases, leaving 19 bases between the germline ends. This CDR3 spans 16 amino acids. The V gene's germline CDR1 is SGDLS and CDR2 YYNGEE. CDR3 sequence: CASSTGKAGITDTQYF. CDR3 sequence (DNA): TGTGCCAGCAGTACAGGAAAGGCGGGGATTACAGATACGCAGTATTTT.

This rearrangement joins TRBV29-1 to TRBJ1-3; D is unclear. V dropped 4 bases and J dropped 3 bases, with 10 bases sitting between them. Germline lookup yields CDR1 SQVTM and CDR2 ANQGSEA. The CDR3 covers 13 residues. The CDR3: CSVVIGVGNTIYF. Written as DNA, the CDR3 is TGCAGCGTTGTAATCGGTGTTGGAAACACCATATATTTT.

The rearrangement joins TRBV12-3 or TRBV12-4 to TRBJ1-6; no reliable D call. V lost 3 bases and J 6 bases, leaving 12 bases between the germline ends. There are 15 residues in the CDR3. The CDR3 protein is CASSLSPRGNSPLHF. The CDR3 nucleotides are TGTGCCAGCAGTTTGAGTCCTAGAGGTAATTCACCCCTCCACTTT.

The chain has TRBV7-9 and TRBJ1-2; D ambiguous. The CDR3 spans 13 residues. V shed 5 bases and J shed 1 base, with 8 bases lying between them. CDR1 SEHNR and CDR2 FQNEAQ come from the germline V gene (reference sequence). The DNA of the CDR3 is TGTGCCAGCAGCCGTGCAAATAACTATGGCTACACCTTC. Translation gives CASSRANNYGYTF.

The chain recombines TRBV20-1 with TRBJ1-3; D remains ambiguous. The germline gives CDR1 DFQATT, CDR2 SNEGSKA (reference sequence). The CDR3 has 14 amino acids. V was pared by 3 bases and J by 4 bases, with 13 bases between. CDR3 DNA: TGCAGTGCTAGTACGTCCCCCTCCGGAAACACCATATATTTT. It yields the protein CSASTSPSGNTIYF.

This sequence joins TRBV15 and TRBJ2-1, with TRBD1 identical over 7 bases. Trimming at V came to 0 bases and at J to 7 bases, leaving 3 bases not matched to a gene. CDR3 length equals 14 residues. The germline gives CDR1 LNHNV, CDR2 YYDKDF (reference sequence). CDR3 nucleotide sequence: TGTGCCACCAGCAGAGACCTGACAGGGAATGAGCAGTTCTTC. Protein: CATSRDLTGNEQFF. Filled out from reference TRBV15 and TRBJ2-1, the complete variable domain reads DAMVIQNPRYQVTQFGKPVTLSCSQTLNHNVMYWYQQKSSQAPKLLFHYYDKDFNNEADTPDNFQSRRPNTSFCFLDIRSPGLGDTAMYLCATSRDLTGNEQFFGPGTRLTVL.

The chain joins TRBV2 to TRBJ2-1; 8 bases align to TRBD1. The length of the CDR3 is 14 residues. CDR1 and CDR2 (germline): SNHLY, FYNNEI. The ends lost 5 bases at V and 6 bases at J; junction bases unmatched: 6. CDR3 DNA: TGTGCCAGCAGTCAGGACAGGGTGGGCAATGAGCAGTTCTTC. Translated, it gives CASSQDRVGNEQFF.

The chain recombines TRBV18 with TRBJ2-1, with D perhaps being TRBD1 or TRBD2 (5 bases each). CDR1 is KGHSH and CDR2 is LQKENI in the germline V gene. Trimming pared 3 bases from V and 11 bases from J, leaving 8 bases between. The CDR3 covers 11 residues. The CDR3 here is CASSPTGQQFF. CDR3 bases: TGTGCCAGCTCACCCACGGGACAGCAGTTCTTC.

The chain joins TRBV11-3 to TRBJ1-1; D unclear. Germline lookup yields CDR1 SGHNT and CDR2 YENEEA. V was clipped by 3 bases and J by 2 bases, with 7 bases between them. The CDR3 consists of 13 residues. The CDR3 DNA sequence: TGTGCCAGCAGCTTTGACACAAACACTGAAGCTTTCTTT. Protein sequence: CASSFDTNTEAFF.

This CDR3 reads CASSPDRGETQYF. Here the CDR3 DNA reads TGTGCCAGCAGTCCCGACAGGGGAGAGACCCAGTACTTC. The J gene is TRBJ2-5, the V gene TRBV12-3 or TRBV12-4; the match to TRBD1 covers 8 bases. V lost 5 bases, J lost 4 bases, and 3 bases stayed unmatched. CDR3 length: 13 residues.